These 14 T cell receptor beta chains originate from one sample sequenced in a study of T cell changes during pregnancy in multiple sclerosis. The method was immunoSEQ multiplex PCR; TCRdb's version includes in-frame clones alone and lacks a portion of them. The sample yields tens of thousands of clones, around nine tenths seen once. Sequencing used CD4+ T cells from peripheral blood mononuclear cells, obtained before pregnancy. These receptors were collected from a female donor with multiple sclerosis, enrolled in a pregnancy study.

The chain carries TRBV5-3 and TRBJ1-2; no definite D call. Being an ORF, TRBV5-3 has a function that is uncertain. The V gene lost 3 bases and the J gene lost 0 bases, with 21 bases spanning the gap. CDR3 length: 18 residues. The CDR3 DNA follows: TGTGCCAGAAGCTCGATTACCCGGGTTAGTTACCCTAACTATGGCTACACCTTC. Translated, it gives CARSSITRVSYPNYGYTF.

The chain joins TRBV19 to TRBJ1-2; TRBD1 matches 11 bases. The CDR3 loop spans 13 amino acids. Germline values: CDR1 LNHDA, CDR2 SQIVND (reference sequence). Trimming took 8 bases from V and 4 from J; bases not matched to a gene: 3. Here the CDR3 DNA reads TGTGCCAGTGGACAGGGGGCCCTCTATGGCTACACCTTC. Encoded protein: CASGQGALYGYTF.

The chain is built from TRBV5-1 and TRBJ2-1; maybe TRBD1 (6 bases). The V gene's germline CDR1 is SGHRS and CDR2 YFSETQ. The CDR3 runs to 16 residues. Trimming took 5 bases from V and 9 from J, leaving 24 bases between them. Here the CDR3 DNA reads TGCGCCAGCAGTTTATCAGGGGCGAAGAAACAGGGTGAGCAGTTCTTC. Amino acid sequence: CASSLSGAKKQGEQFF.

This clone has only one observation. This chain connects TRBV5-5 to TRBJ1-1; 7 positions agree with TRBD1. The CDR3 is 15 amino acids. V shed 3 bases, J shed 6 bases, and the junction held 11 bases outside the gene matches. Germline loops: CDR1 SGHKS, CDR2 YYEKEE (reference sequence). The CDR3 DNA sequence: TGTGCCAGCAGCTCCGCTGACAGGGCGGAATCTGAAGCTTTCTTT. This encodes CASSSADRAESEAFF.

The rearrangement uses TRBV7-9 and TRBJ2-5; 9 nucleotides line up with TRBD2. There are 15 residues in the CDR3. The V gene's germline CDR1 is SEHNR and CDR2 FQNEAQ (reference sequence). Trimming took 3 bases from V and 10 from J; bases not matched to a gene: 12. The CDR3 protein is CASSFPTSGQTSQYF. As DNA, the CDR3 is TGTGCCAGCAGCTTCCCGACTAGCGGACAGACGAGCCAGTACTTC.

V and J are TRBV28 and TRBJ1-2, with 7 nucleotides matching TRBD1. In germline, CDR1 is MDHEN, CDR2 SYDVKM. Trimming at V came to 6 bases and at J to 7 bases, leaving 17 bases not matched to a gene. This CDR3 is built from 16 residues. CDR3 nucleotide sequence: TGTGCCAGCAGGAAACGGGACAGCATTCTTTACAGTGGCTACACCTTC. Encoded protein: CASRKRDSILYSGYTF.

The CDR3 DNA reads as TGTGCCAGCAGTACGGGGACTAGCGGGTACAATGAGCAGTTCTTC. It encodes CASSTGTSGYNEQFF. The rearrangement links TRBV5-6 to TRBJ2-1; 12 bases align to TRBD2. Germline-derived CDR1 and CDR2 are SGHDT and YYEEEE. This CDR3 contains 15 residues. V was clipped by 5 bases and J by 4 bases; unmatched bases: 4.

The gene calls are TRBV6-1 and TRBJ1-1; no firm D call. Germline CDR1 is MNHNS and CDR2 is SASEGT. V lost 6 bases and J 2 bases, leaving 4 bases between the germline ends. This CDR3 region has 11 residues. CDR3 in DNA: TGTGCCAGCAGGGCTAACACTGAAGCTTTCTTT. Amino acid sequence: CASRANTEAFF.

The chain carries TRBV11-3 and TRBJ2-2; D uncertain. This CDR3 spans 13 amino acids. The germline V gene encodes CDR1 SGHNT and CDR2 YENEEA. Trimming took 10 bases from V and 1 from J, leaving 10 bases between them. CDR3 nucleotides: TGTGCCACCTCCCAGGAGAACACCGGGGAGCTGTTTTTT. Amino acid sequence: CATSQENTGELFF. Filled out from reference TRBV11-3 and TRBJ2-2, the complete variable domain reads EAGVVQSPRYKIIEKKQPVAFWCNPISGHNTLYWYLQNLGQGPELLIRYENEEAVDDSQLPKDRFSAERLKGVDSTLKIQPAELGDSAVYLCATSQENTGELFFGEGSRLTVL.

Note on this clone: Germline is not matched at one junction end, which may reflect a read error. The chain employs TRBV10-2 and TRBJ1-4; D call uncertain. Germline assignment: CDR1 WSHSY and CDR2 SAAADI. The CDR3 is 11 amino acids. The CDR3 here is CASILRRPEVF. Here the CDR3 DNA reads TGCGCCAGTATTCTGAGGCGACCAGAAGTTTTT.

V and J are TRBV5-1 and TRBJ2-2; 7 positions match TRBD2. Germline V gives CDR1 SGHRS, CDR2 YFSETQ. This CDR3 is built from 13 residues. J lost 8 bases, V lost 4 bases, and 5 bases had no gene match. The chain's CDR3 is CASSVGGRGELFF. For the CDR3, the DNA is TGCGCCAGCAGCGTGGGAGGGAGAGGGGAGCTGTTTTTT. The variable domain in full, with the rest retrieved from reference TRBV5-1 and TRBJ2-2, is KAGVTQTPRYLIKTRGQQVTLSCSPISGHRSVSWYQQTPGQGLQFLFEYFSETQRNKGNFPGRFSGRQFSNSRSEMNVSTLELGDSALYLCASSVGGRGELFFGEGSRLTVL.

This sequence joins TRBV27 and TRBJ1-1; 7 bases match TRBD1. The CDR3 has 17 amino acids. The junction had 7 bases not matched to a gene; V was cut back by 0 bases and J by 0 bases. Germline CDR1 and CDR2: MNHEY and SMNVEV (reference sequence). Here the CDR3 DNA reads TGTGCCAGCAGTTTATCGAAGGTACAGGGGATGAACACTGAAGCTTTCTTT. This gives the protein CASSLSKVQGMNTEAFF.

This clone was picked up one time. The chain is built from TRBV28 and TRBJ2-7; D remains unclear. V shed 3 bases and J shed 1 base, with 4 bases lying between them. This CDR3 has 12 amino acids. Germline values: CDR1 MDHEN, CDR2 SYDVKM. The CDR3, as DNA: TGTGCCAGCAGTTTCCCTTCCTACGAGCAGTACTTC. Translation: CASSFPSYEQYF.

As DNA, the CDR3 is TGTGCCAGCAGCCAAGGTAGCGGGGGGGCCGCCTACAATGAGCAGTTCTTC. This translates into CASSQGSGGAAYNEQFF. V usage is TRBV7-2 and J usage is TRBJ2-1, with 11 bases aligning to TRBD2. Trimming took 5 bases from V and 2 from J; bases not matched to a gene: 8. The CDR3 extends over 17 amino acids. CDR1 SGHTA and CDR2 FQGNSA come from the germline V gene. The full variable domain, with the rest looked up from reference TRBV7-2 and TRBJ2-1, is GAGVSQSPSNKVTEKGKDVELRCDPISGHTALYWYRQSLGQGLEFLIYFQGNSAPDKSGLPSDRFSAERTGGSVSTLTIQRTQQEDSAVYLCASSQGSGGAAYNEQFFGPGTRLTVL.